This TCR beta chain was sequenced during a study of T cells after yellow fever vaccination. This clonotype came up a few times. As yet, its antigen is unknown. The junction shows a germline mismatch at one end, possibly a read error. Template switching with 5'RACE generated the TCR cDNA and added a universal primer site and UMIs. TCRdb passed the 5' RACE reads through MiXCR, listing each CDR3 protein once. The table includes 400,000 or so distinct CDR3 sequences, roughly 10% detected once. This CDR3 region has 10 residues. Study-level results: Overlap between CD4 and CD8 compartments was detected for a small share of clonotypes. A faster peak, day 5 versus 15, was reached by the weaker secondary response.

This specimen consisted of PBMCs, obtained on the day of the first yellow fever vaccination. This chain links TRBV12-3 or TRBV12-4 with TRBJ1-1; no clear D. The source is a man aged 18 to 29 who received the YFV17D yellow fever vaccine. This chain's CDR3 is CASSLGRVNF. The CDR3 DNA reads TGTGCCAGCAGTTTAGGTAGGGTGAACTTT.